This T cell receptor (beta chain) emerged from a study of beta chain features in type 1 diabetes. Study conclusions and caveats: Sampled from patients, naive, central memory and Treg TCRB repertoires appeared more similar than those sampled from healthy donors.

Of the isolated RNA, all was reverse transcribed, and so the sequenced material was expressed TCRB transcripts. Sequencing used immunoSEQ multiplex PCR; TCRdb keeps in-frame clones, though not all of them. The sample includes about 130,000 clones, 9.2% of them seen just once. CDR3 size: 15 residues. V lost 5 bases and J lost 2; bases outside the gene matches: 7. Germline V gene data show CDR1 as SEHNR and CDR2 as FQNEAQ (reference sequence). Turning to this clone: Antigen unknown.

V gene TRBV7-9 combines with J gene TRBJ1-1; TRBD1 aligns across 8 bases. The sample consisted of central memory CD4+ T cells from blood. The sequence was collected from a man aged 18 to 29 in good health. The CDR3 bases are TGTGCCAGCAGCCCCCCCACAGGGGGTAACACTGAAGCTTTCTTT. It codes for CASSPPTGGNTEAFF.